The 12 T cell receptor beta chains below all came from one sample that was sequenced in a study of cytomegalovirus exposure and HLA in healthy donors. The PCR contained 60 Vbeta and 13 Jbeta primers. Sequencing used immunoSEQ multiplex PCR; TCRdb keeps in-frame clones, though not all of them. The data hold around 150,000 clones, with over 75% observed a single time. The sequenced material came from PBMCs. These receptor sequences come from a man aged 25 to 40 in good health and CMV-seronegative.

This chain joins TRBV9 and TRBJ2-5; 15 nucleotides align to TRBD2. The CDR3 has 17 amino acids. In germline, CDR1 is SGDLS, CDR2 YYNGEE. Trimming at V came to 3 bases and at J to 5 bases, leaving 8 bases not matched to a gene. CDR3 loop: CASSAGGLAGGSETQYF. In DNA form, the CDR3 reads TGTGCCAGCAGCGCAGGGGGACTAGCGGGAGGTAGTGAGACCCAGTACTTC.

This clone has a single count. The identical CDR3 is also encoded by other nucleotide sequences in the sample. J is TRBJ2-7 and V is TRBV30; D is possibly TRBD1 (7 bases). Per the germline V gene, CDR1 is GTSNPN and CDR2 is SVGIG (reference sequence). The CDR3 has 13 amino acids. V lost 2 bases and J 3 bases, leaving 11 bases between the germline ends. This CDR3 is CAWSRQGGYEQYF. CDR3 in DNA: TGTGCCTGGAGTCGCCAGGGGGGCTACGAGCAGTACTTC.

The CDR3 reads CASGLARGNTEAFF. CDR3 nucleotides: TGTGCTAGTGGTTTGGCTCGGGGGAACACTGAAGCTTTCTTT. This chain uses TRBV12-5 with TRBJ1-1; D gene ambiguous. V was shortened by 1 base and J by 1 base, with 7 bases between the two germline ends. This CDR3 is 14 amino acids long. Germline V CDR1 and CDR2: LGHNT, FRNRAP. Supplemented by reference TRBV12-5 and TRBJ1-1, the full variable domain reads DARVTQTPRHKVTEMGQEVTMRCQPILGHNTVFWYRQTMMQGLELLAYFRNRAPLDDSGMPKDRFSAEMPDATLATLKIQPSEPRDSAVYFCASGLARGNTEAFFGQGTRLTVV.

The chain has TRBV25-1 and TRBJ1-5, with 7 bases that match TRBD1. V lost 9 bases and J lost 2; bases outside the gene matches: 4. CDR3 size: 13 residues. Germline CDR1 MGHDK, CDR2 SYGVNS. CDR3 in amino acids: CARWDRGNQPQHF. The CDR3 region has the DNA TGTGCCAGGTGGGACAGAGGCAATCAGCCCCAGCATTTT.

The chain couples TRBV7-9 to TRBJ1-1; D not resolved. Germline V gives CDR1 SEHNR, CDR2 FQNEAQ (reference sequence). This CDR3 comprises 13 residues. V was clipped by 1 base and J by 4 bases, with 7 bases between them. CDR3 sequence reads: CASSLDWSTEAFF. In nucleotides, the CDR3 is TGTGCCAGCAGCTTAGACTGGAGCACTGAAGCTTTCTTT.

The J gene is TRBJ1-4, the V gene TRBV5-1; 11 positions agree with TRBD1. Germline CDR1 and CDR2: SGHRS and YFSETQ. The length of the CDR3 is 17 residues. The V and J ends lost 0 bases and 5 bases, in that order; junction bases with no gene match: 6. The CDR3 region has the DNA TGCGCCAGCAGCTTGGCCCGGACAGGGGGCACGAATGAAAAACTGTTTTTT. Encoded protein: CASSLARTGGTNEKLFF.

V gene TRBV7-8 combines with J gene TRBJ1-1; D not certain. The CDR3 runs to 13 residues. Trimming stripped 3 bases from V and 1 base from J, with 6 bases between. Germline loops: CDR1 SGHVS, CDR2 FQNEAQ. The DNA of the CDR3 is TGTGCCAGCAGCTTTTTGAGGAACACTGAAGCTTTCTTT. Translating it yields CASSFLRNTEAFF.

CDR3 sequence: CAISEGLAAQGELFF. The CDR3 DNA is TGTGCCATCAGTGAGGGACTAGCCGCTCAAGGGGAGCTGTTTTTT. This chain links TRBV10-3 with TRBJ2-2, with 8 nucleotides matching TRBD2. CDR3 size: 15 residues. The ends lost 2 bases at V and 8 bases at J; junction bases unmatched: 7. The V gene's germline CDR1 is ENHRY and CDR2 SYGVKD.

The gene calls are TRBV29-1 and TRBJ1-2, with D unresolved. Trimming cost V 2 bases and J 4 bases, with 8 bases left between them. The CDR3 is made up of 12 amino acids. The V gene's germline CDR1 is SQVTM and CDR2 ANQGSEA. The CDR3 reads CSVESTLYGYTF. The DNA of the CDR3 is TGCAGCGTTGAAAGCACCCTCTATGGCTACACCTTC. Together with reference TRBV29-1 and TRBJ1-2, the CDR3 gives the full variable domain: SAVISQKPSRDICQRGTSLTIQCQVDSQVTMMFWYRQQPGQSLTLIATANQGSEATYESGFVIDKFPISRPNLTFSTLTVSNMSPEDSSIYLCSVESTLYGYTFGSGTRLTVV.

This chain connects TRBV19 to TRBJ1-2; weak D call: TRBD1 (6 bases). V was pared by 8 bases and J by 1 base, with 17 bases between. This CDR3 comprises 15 residues. Germline V gene lookup returns CDR1 LNHDA and CDR2 SQIVND (reference sequence). Here the CDR3 reads CASALRRQVNYGYTF. Here the CDR3 DNA reads TGTGCCAGTGCTCTGAGAAGACAGGTTAACTATGGCTACACCTTC.

This sequence joins TRBV6-6 and TRBJ1-4, with TRBD1 as a possible D gene (5 bases). This CDR3 is built from 15 residues. Deletions cut 5 bases from V and 0 bases from J, with 10 bases between. The germline gives CDR1 MNHNY, CDR2 SVGAGI (reference sequence). The CDR3 nucleotides read TGTGCCAGCAGTCGCTCAGGGTCAACTAATGAAAAACTGTTTTTT. This gives the protein CASSRSGSTNEKLFF.

This clone was counted between two and nine times. The chain combines TRBV6-5 with TRBJ1-4; 9 bases agree with TRBD1. Trimming cost V 1 base and J 8 bases; bases outside gene matches: 5. Germline V CDR1 and CDR2: MNHEY, SVGAGI. The CDR3 contains 15 residues. The CDR3 region has the DNA TGTGCCAGCAGTTACTTGGGACAGGGTGACGAAAAACTGTTTTTT. It yields the protein CASSYLGQGDEKLFF.